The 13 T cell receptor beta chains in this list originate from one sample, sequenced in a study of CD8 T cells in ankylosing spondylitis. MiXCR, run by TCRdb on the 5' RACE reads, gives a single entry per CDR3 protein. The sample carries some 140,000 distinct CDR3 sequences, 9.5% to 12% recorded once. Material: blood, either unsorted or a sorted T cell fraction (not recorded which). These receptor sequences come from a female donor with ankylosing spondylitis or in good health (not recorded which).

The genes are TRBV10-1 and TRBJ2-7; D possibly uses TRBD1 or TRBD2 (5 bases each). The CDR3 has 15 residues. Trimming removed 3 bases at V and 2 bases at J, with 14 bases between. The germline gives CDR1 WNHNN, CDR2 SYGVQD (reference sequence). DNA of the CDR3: TGCGCCAGCAGTGATCAGATGAGGGGTCCCTACGAGCAGTACTTC. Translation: CASSDQMRGPYEQYF.

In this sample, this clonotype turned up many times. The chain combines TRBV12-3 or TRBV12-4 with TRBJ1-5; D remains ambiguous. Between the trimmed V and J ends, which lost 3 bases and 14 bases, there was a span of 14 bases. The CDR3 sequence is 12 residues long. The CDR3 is CASSFRFSPKHF. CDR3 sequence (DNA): TGTGCCAGCAGTTTCCGTTTCAGCCCCAAGCATTTT.

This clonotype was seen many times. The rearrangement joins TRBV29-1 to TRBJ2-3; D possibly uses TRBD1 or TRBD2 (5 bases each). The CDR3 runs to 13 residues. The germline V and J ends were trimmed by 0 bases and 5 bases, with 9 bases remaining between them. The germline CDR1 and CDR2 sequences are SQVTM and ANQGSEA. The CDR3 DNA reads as TGCAGCGTTGAAGATCGAGGGGAAGATACGCAGTATTTT. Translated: CSVEDRGEDTQYF.

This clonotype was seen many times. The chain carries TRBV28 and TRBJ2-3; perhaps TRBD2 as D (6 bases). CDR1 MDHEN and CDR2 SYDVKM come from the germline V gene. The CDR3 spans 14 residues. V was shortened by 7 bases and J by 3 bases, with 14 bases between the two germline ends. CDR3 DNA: TGTGCCAGCAAACCGACTAGTGAGACAGATACGCAGTATTTT. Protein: CASKPTSETDTQYF.

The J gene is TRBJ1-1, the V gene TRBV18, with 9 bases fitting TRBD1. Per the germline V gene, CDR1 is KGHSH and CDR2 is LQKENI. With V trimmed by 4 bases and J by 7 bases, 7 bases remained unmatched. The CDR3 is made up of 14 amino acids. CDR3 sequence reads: CASSRETGGFEAFF. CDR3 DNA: TGTGCCAGCTCACGAGAGACAGGGGGATTTGAAGCTTTCTTT. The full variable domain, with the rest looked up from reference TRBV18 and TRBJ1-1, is NAGVMQNPRHLVRRRGQEARLRCSPMKGHSHVYWYRQLPEEGLKFMVYLQKENIIDESGMPKERFSAEFPKEGPSILRIQQVVRGDSAAYFCASSRETGGFEAFFGQGTRLTVV.

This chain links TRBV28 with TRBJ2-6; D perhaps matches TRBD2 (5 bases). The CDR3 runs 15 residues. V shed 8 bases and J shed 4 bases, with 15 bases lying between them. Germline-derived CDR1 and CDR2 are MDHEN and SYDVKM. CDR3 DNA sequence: TGTGCCAGCTCTAGGGCCCCGGGGGGGGCCAACGTCCTGACTTTC. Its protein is CASSRAPGGANVLTF.

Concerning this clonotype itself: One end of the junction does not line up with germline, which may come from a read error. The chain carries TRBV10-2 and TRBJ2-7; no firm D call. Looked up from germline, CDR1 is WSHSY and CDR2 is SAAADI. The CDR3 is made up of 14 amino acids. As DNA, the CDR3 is TGCGCCAGCAGTGAGTCTGGCGGCTCCTACGAGCAGTGCTTC. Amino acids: CASSESGGSYEQCF.

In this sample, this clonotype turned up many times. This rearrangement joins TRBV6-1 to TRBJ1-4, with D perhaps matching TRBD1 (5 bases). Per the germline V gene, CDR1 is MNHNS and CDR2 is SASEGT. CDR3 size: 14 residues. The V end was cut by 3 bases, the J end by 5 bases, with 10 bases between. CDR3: CASSEAGKNEKLFF. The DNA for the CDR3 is TGTGCCAGCAGTGAGGCAGGGAAGAATGAAAAACTGTTTTTT.

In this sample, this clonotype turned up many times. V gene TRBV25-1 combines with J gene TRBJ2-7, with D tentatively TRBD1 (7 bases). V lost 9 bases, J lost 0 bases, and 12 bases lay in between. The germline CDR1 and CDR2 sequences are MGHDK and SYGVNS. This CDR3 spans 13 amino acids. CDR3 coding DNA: TGTGCCAGTAGGGGGGACAGCTCCTACGAGCAGTACTTC. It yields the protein CASRGDSSYEQYF.

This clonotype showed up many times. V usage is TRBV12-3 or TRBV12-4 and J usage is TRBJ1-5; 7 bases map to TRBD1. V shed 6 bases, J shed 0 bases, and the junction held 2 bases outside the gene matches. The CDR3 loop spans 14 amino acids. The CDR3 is CASSRDSSNQPQHF. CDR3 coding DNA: TGTGCCAGCAGCCGGGACAGTAGCAATCAGCCCCAGCATTTT.

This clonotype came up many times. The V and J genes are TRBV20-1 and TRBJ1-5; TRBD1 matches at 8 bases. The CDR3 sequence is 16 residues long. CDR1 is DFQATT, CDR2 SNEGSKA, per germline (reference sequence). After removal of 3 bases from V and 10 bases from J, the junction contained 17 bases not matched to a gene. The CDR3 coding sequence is TGCAGTGCTAGGGGGCCGGGACAGGCGGGGAATGGACCCCAGCATTTT. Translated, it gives CSARGPGQAGNGPQHF.

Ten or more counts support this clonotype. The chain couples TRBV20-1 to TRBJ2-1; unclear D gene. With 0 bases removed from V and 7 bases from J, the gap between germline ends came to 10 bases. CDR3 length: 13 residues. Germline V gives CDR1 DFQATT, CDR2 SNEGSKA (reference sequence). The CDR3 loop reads CSARDRLGNEQFF. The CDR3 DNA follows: TGCAGTGCTAGAGACAGGTTGGGGAATGAGCAGTTCTTC.

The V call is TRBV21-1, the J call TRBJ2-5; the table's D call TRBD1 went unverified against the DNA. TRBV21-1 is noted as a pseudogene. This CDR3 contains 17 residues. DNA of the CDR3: TGTGCCAGCAGCAAAGTCAGCCAGGGAATGTACCAAGAGACCCAGTACTTC. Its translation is CASSKVSQGMYQETQYF.